These T cell receptor beta chains were read from a single sample in a study of Ad26.COV2.S vaccination and SARS-CoV-2 variants. Assay used: immunoSEQ multiplex PCR; TCRdb lists only in-frame clones, some missing. The sample has about 400,000 clones; about 89% are singletons. The source was peripheral blood, collected in a trial of Ad26.COV2.S vaccine versus placebo. The source of these receptors is a person aged 18-60 years who received the Ad26.COV2.S COVID-19 vaccine or a placebo. Each CDR3 is given with its conserved first and last residue. A D gene is named only where the DNA matches it firmly. Rows give clone size only sometimes, using once, few, many, or a class for an expanded clone.

>-|TRBV27|TRBJ2-7|-
CASSPAQGANYEQYF
TGTGCCAGCAGTCCGGCACAGGGTGCAAACTACGAGCAGTACTTC
>TRBD1|TRBV29-1|TRBJ1-4|-
CSVADRDEKLFF
TGCAGCGTTGCAGACAGGGATGAAAAACTGTTTTTT
>TRBD1|TRBV28|TRBJ1-2|-
CASSLWTGGGGYTF
TGTGCCAGCAGTTTATGGACAGGGGGAGGAGGCTACACCTTC
>-|TRBV11-2|TRBJ2-1|-
CASSLGVGQSLPPYNEQFF
TGTGCCAGCAGCTTAGGTGTGGGACAAAGCCTTCCGCCCTACAATGAGCAGTTCTTC
>-|TRBV27|TRBJ2-5|-
CASRAAPWETQYF
TGTGCCAGCAGGGCAGCACCATGGGAGACCCAGTACTTC
>-|TRBV28|TRBJ2-3|-
CASSSGQVGTDTQYF
TGTGCCAGCAGTTCTGGACAAGTCGGCACAGATACGCAGTATTTT
>TRBD2|TRBV25-1|TRBJ2-1|-
CASSDYTSGEQFF
TGTGCCAGCAGTGACTACACTAGCGGTGAGCAGTTCTTC
>TRBD1|TRBV5-1|TRBJ1-1|-
CASSLQGARTEAFF
TGCGCCAGCAGCTTGCAGGGGGCAAGAACTGAAGCTTTCTTT
>-|TRBV3-1/TRBV3-2|TRBJ2-7|-
CASSILGDEDEQYF
TGTGCCAGCAGCATTCTAGGAGATGAGGACGAGCAGTACTTC
>-|TRBV2|TRBJ2-7|-
CASGGGVMSGYEQYF
TGTGCCAGCGGGGGCGGGGTAATGTCGGGCTACGAGCAGTACTTC
>-|TRBV27|TRBJ1-2|-
CASSFRGGHGGYTF
TGTGCCAGCAGTTTTCGCGGGGGGCATGGTGGCTACACCTTC
>TRBD2|TRBV6-6|TRBJ2-1|-
CASSYGLAGGNEQFF
TGTGCCAGCAGTTACGGGCTAGCGGGAGGCAATGAGCAGTTCTTC
>-|TRBV6-5|TRBJ1-5|-
CASSYSYSNQPQHF
TGTGCCAGCAGTTACTCTTACAGCAATCAGCCCCAGCATTTT
>-|TRBV5-4|TRBJ2-3|-
CASSSRSLKETQYF
TGTGCCAGCAGCTCCCGGAGCCTGAAGGAAACGCAGTATTTT
>TRBD1|TRBV9|TRBJ2-4|-
CASSEGTEKNIQYF
TGTGCCAGCAGCGAGGGGACAGAAAAAAACATTCAGTACTTC
>-|TRBV5-4|TRBJ2-2|-
CASSLTQKNTGELFF
TGTGCCAGCAGCTTGACCCAAAAGAACACCGGGGAGCTGTTTTTT
>-|TRBV4-1|TRBJ1-4|-
CASSQIRGTNEKLFF
TGCGCCAGCAGCCAAATCAGGGGAACTAATGAAAAACTGTTTTTT
>-|TRBV18|TRBJ1-4|-
CASSPGQSNEKLFF
TGTGCCAGCTCCCCGGGACAATCTAATGAAAAACTGTTTTTT
>TRBD2|TRBV30|TRBJ2-5|-
CAWGRTSGPQETQYF
TGTGCCTGGGGTAGGACTAGCGGGCCTCAAGAGACCCAGTACTTC
>-|TRBV5-1|TRBJ2-3|-
CASNSGGLGVADTQYF
TGCGCCAGCAATAGCGGAGGCCTTGGGGTGGCAGATACGCAGTATTTT
>-|TRBV6-5|TRBJ2-2|-
CASSFAGGINTGELFF
TGTGCCAGCAGTTTCGCAGGGGGGATAAACACCGGGGAGCTGTTTTTT
>TRBD2|TRBV5-1|TRBJ2-3|-
CASSLGTSEDTDTQYF
TGCGCCAGCAGCCTCGGGACTAGCGAGGACACAGATACGCAGTATTTT
>-|TRBV6-2/TRBV6-3|TRBJ1-5|-
CASSFTDAPNQPQHF
TGTGCCAGCAGTTTCACGGACGCCCCCAATCAGCCCCAGCATTTT
>-|TRBV28|TRBJ1-5|-
CASGPGPTHQPQHF
TGTGCCAGCGGGCCGGGACCGACCCATCAGCCCCAGCATTTT
>TRBD1|TRBV4-1|TRBJ2-7|once
CASSPRQGESYEQYF
TGCGCCAGCAGTCCCAGACAGGGAGAGTCCTACGAGCAGTACTTC
>TRBD1|TRBV7-6|TRBJ1-2|-
CASSLVDRGTESNYGYTF
TGTGCCAGCAGCTTAGTGGATAGGGGGACAGAATCTAACTATGGCTACACCTTC
>-|TRBV5-1|TRBJ2-2|-
CASSLPYTGELFF
TGCGCCAGCAGCTTACCCTACACCGGGGAGCTGTTTTTT
>TRBD2|TRBV7-8|TRBJ2-7|-
CASSLDAGGYEQYF
TGTGCCAGCAGCTTAGACGCGGGGGGCTACGAGCAGTACTTC
>TRBD1|TRBV19|TRBJ2-6|-
CASSHRQGQNSGANVLTF
TGTGCCAGTAGTCACCGACAGGGCCAGAACTCTGGGGCCAACGTCCTGACTTTC
>TRBD2|TRBV5-1|TRBJ2-1|once
CASSLVTSGGNEQFF
TGCGCCAGCAGCTTGGTGACTAGCGGAGGGAATGAGCAGTTCTTC
>TRBD2|TRBV7-2|TRBJ2-7|-
CASSLTSGGGSYEQYF
TGTGCCAGCAGCTTGACTAGCGGGGGGGGATCCTACGAGCAGTACTTC
>TRBD1|TRBV7-2|TRBJ1-3|-
CASSLGTGKGNTIYF
TGTGCCAGCAGCCTCGGGACAGGGAAGGGAAACACCATATATTTT
>-|TRBV24-1|TRBJ2-2|-
CATSDLRGELFF
TGTGCCACCAGTGATTTAAGAGGGGAGCTGTTTTTT
>-|TRBV6-4|TRBJ2-1|-
CASSGPSPSRVYNEQFF
TGTGCCAGCAGTGGGCCATCGCCGTCGAGGGTCTACAATGAGCAGTTCTTC
>-|TRBV5-5|TRBJ2-7|-
CASSAGGSYPGEQYF
TGTGCCAGCAGCGCAGGTGGTTCCTACCCGGGGGAGCAGTACTTC
>-|TRBV7-9|TRBJ1-1|-
CASSLDLQYEAFF
TGTGCCAGCAGCTTAGACCTCCAGTATGAAGCTTTCTTT
>TRBD1|TRBV3-1/TRBV3-2|TRBJ1-2|-
CASSLRQGGGYTF
TGTGCCAGCAGCCTCCGACAGGGGGGAGGCTACACCTTC
>-|TRBV28|TRBJ1-5|few
CASSFPGRSQPQHF
TGTGCCAGCAGTTTTCCCGGTAGGAGTCAGCCCCAGCATTTT
>-|TRBV11-3|TRBJ1-1|-
CASSLELGATEAFF
TGTGCCAGCAGCTTAGAACTGGGAGCCACTGAAGCTTTCTTT
>TRBD1|TRBV7-9|TRBJ2-1|-
CASSSQERDRPYNEQFF
TGTGCCAGCAGCTCGCAGGAGAGGGACAGGCCCTACAATGAGCAGTTCTTC
>TRBD1|TRBV10-3|TRBJ2-7|-
CAISGTAGQGGEQYF
TGTGCCATCAGTGGGACCGCGGGACAGGGGGGCGAGCAGTACTTC
>-|TRBV5-1|TRBJ2-1|many
CASSKETRSSYNEQFF
TGCGCCAGCAGCAAAGAAACTAGAAGCTCCTACAATGAGCAGTTCTTC
>-|TRBV6-2/TRBV6-3|TRBJ2-2|-
CASSSGGTNTGELFF
TGTGCCAGCAGTTCAGGGGGGACGAACACCGGGGAGCTGTTTTTT
>TRBD1|TRBV6-2/TRBV6-3|TRBJ1-5|-
CASSSGQTNQPQHF
TGTGCCAGCAGTTCGGGACAGACTAATCAGCCCCAGCATTTT
>TRBD1|TRBV28|TRBJ1-1|-
CASSYTGGYTEAFF
TGTGCCAGCAGTTATACAGGGGGTTACACTGAAGCTTTCTTT
>-|TRBV30|TRBJ1-1|-
CAWSRGRLGTEAFF
TGTGCCTGGAGTCGGGGCAGGTTAGGCACTGAAGCTTTCTTT
>TRBD1|TRBV7-6|TRBJ1-6|once
CASSLAPPGQGAGNSPLHF
TGTGCCAGCAGCTTAGCGCCCCCGGGACAGGGGGCTGGGAATTCACCCCTCCACTTT
>TRBD1|TRBV20-1|TRBJ1-5|once
CSASPQGAFWNQPQHF
TGCAGTGCTAGTCCACAGGGGGCGTTTTGGAATCAGCCCCAGCATTTT
>-|TRBV10-3|TRBJ1-2|once
CAISDQDGGWGGYTF
TGTGCCATCAGTGACCAGGACGGTGGATGGGGTGGCTACACCTTC
>-|TRBV15|TRBJ2-7|-
CATSRDTEQYF
TGTGCCACCAGCAGAGATACCGAGCAGTACTTC
>-|TRBV5-1|TRBJ2-3|-
CASSLVDDTQYF
TGCGCCAGCAGCTTGGTGGACGATACGCAGTATTTT
>TRBD1|TRBV30|TRBJ2-7|once
CAWSGADRGYEQYF
TGTGCCTGGAGTGGCGCGGACAGGGGGTACGAGCAGTACTTC
>TRBD2|TRBV7-2|TRBJ2-4|-
CASSLTSGRAGNIQYF
TGTGCCAGCAGCTTGACTAGCGGGAGGGCGGGAAACATTCAGTACTTC
>-|TRBV2|TRBJ2-3|-
CASSDEDTQYF
TGTGCCAGCAGTGATGAAGATACGCAGTATTTT
>TRBD1|TRBV5-1|TRBJ2-7|-
CASSSGQGAIEQYF
TGCGCCAGCAGCAGTGGACAGGGGGCGATCGAGCAGTACTTC